What follows describes a single T cell receptor (beta chain). This entry belongs to a study of blood T cell repertoires in COVID-19. Whole-study context: Italy, Spain and the United States were the sources of the convalescent and acute COVID-19 samples.

The protocol was immunoSEQ multiplex PCR, while the TCRdb copy is restricted to in-frame clones and leaves out a portion. The table shows more than 100,000 clones, with 80% to 90% occurring only once. This CDR3 region has 16 residues. Germline V gene sequence: CDR1 LGHNA, CDR2 YSLEER. V was clipped by 0 bases and J by 9 bases; unmatched bases: 4. The TCR was taken from a man between 50 and 59 years old with active or convalescent COVID-19. The sample comprised peripheral blood. The rearrangement links TRBV4-3 to TRBJ2-1, with 14 bases identical to TRBD2. The CDR3 DNA reads TGCGCCAGCAGCCAAGAGTGGACTAGCGGGGGGTTTGAGCAGTTCTTC. It translates to CASSQEWTSGGFEQFF.